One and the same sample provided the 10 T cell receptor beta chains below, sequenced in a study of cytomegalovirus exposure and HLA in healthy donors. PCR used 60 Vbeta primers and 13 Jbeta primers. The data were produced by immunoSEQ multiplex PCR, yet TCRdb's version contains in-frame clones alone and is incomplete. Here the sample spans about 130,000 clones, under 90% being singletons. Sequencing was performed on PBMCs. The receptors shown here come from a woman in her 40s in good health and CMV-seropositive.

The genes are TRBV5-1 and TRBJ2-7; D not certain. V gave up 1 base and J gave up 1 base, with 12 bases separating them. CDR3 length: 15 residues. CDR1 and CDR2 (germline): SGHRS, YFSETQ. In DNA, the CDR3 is TGCGCCAGCAGCTTGAGGCCAGGCGAGTCCTACGAGCAGTACTTC. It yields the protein CASSLRPGESYEQYF.

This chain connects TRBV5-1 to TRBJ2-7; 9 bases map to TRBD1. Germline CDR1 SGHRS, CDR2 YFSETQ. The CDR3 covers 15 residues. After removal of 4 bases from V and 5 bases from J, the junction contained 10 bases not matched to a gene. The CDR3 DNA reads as TGCGCCAGCAGCACCTCCGGGACAGGGACTCACGAGCAGTACTTC. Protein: CASSTSGTGTHEQYF. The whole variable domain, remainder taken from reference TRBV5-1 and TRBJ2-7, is KAGVTQTPRYLIKTRGQQVTLSCSPISGHRSVSWYQQTPGQGLQFLFEYFSETQRNKGNFPGRFSGRQFSNSRSEMNVSTLELGDSALYLCASSTSGTGTHEQYFGPGTRLTVT.

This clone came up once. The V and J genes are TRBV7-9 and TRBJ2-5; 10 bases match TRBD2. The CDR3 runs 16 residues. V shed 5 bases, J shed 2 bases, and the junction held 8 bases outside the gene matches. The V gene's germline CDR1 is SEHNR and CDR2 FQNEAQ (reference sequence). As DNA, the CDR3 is TGTGCCAGCAGCGCAGGTGGGACTAGCGTACAAGAGACCCAGTACTTC. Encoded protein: CASSAGGTSVQETQYF.

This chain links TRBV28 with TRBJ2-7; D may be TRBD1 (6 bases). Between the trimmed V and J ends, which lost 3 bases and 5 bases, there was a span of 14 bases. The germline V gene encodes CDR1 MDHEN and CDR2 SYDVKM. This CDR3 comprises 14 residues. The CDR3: CASSFIHREHEQYF. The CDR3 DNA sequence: TGTGCCAGCAGTTTCATTCACAGGGAGCACGAGCAGTACTTC.

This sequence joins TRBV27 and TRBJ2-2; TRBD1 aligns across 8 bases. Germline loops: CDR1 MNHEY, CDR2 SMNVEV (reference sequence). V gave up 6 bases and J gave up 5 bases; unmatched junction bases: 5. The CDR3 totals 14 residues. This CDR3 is CASRKTGVTGELFF. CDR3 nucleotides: TGTGCCAGCAGGAAGACAGGGGTAACCGGGGAGCTGTTTTTT.

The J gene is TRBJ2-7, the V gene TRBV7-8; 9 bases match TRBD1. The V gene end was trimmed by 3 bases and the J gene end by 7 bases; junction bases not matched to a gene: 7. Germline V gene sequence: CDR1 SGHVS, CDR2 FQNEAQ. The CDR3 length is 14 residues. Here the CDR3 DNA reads TGTGCCAGCAGCTTGGGGACAGGGCTAGGGGAGCAGTACTTC. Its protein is CASSLGTGLGEQYF.

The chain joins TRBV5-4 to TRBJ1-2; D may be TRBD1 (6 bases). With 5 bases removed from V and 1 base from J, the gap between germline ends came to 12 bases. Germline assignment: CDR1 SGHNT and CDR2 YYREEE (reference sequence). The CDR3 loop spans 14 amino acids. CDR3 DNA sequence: TGTGCCAGCAGGCGCGAGGACAGTAACTATGGCTACACCTTC. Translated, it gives CASRREDSNYGYTF.

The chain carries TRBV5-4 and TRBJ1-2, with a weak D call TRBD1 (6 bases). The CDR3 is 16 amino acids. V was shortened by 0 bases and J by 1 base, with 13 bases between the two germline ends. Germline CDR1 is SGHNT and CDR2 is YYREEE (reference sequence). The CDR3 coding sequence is TGTGCCAGCAGCTTGGGATTGCGGACAGATAACTATGGCTACACCTTC. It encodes CASSLGLRTDNYGYTF.

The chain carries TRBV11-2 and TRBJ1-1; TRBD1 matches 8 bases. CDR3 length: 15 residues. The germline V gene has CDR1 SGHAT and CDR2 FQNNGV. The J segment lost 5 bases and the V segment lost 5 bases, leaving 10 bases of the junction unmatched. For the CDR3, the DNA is TGTGCCAGCAGCCCTCGGACAGGGCCGGGAACTGAAGCTTTCTTT. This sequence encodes CASSPRTGPGTEAFF.

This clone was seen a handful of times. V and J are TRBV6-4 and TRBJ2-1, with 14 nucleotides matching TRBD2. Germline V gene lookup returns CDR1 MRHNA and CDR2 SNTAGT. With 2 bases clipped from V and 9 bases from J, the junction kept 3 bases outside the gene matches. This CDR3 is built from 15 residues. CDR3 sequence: CASSDGLAGGGEQFF. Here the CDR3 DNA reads TGTGCCAGCAGTGACGGACTAGCGGGAGGAGGTGAGCAGTTCTTC.